This T cell receptor (beta chain) was found in a study of shared clonotypes between healthy human individuals. Across the whole study: Contributing individuals were a couple of females and a few males aged 18 to 49.

Germline loops: CDR1 ENHRY, CDR2 SYGVKD. Trimming stripped 4 bases from V and 0 bases from J, with 13 bases between. This CDR3 contains 16 residues. Broader study findings: Clonotype sharing among donors, it was expected, would be affected by sequencing depth.

Note on this clone: The antigen remains unidentified.

Running of the assay took place at deep level. Investigators spread the genomic DNA of each subset evenly over several immunoSEQ plates. The protocol was immunoSEQ multiplex PCR, while the TCRdb copy is restricted to in-frame clones and leaves out a portion. The table shows millions of clones, with around 90% occurring only once. The clonotype comes from a man between 18 and 35 years old in good health. Sequencing was carried out using naive CD4+ T cells sorted from blood. As to subset: CD45RA+ positively selected. V is TRBV10-3 and J is TRBJ2-1, with D perhaps TRBD1 or TRBD2 (6 bases each). This CDR3 is CAISARGAVSYNEQFF. The CDR3 DNA reads as TGTGCCATCAGTGCTAGGGGGGCCGTCTCCTACAATGAGCAGTTCTTC.